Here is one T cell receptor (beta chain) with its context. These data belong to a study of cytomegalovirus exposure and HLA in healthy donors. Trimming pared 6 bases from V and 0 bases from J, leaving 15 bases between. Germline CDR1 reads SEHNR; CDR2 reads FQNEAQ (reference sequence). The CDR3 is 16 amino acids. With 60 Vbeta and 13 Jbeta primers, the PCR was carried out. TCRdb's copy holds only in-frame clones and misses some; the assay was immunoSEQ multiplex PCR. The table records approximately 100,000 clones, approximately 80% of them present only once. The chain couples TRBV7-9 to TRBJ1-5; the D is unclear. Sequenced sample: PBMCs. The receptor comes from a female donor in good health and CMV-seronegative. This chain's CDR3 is CASSTTTGSSNQPQHF. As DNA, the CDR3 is TGTGCCAGCAGTACTACCACCGGCAGTAGCAATCAGCCCCAGCATTTT.